The 20 T cell receptor beta chains given below trace back to one sample, sequenced in a study of technical replicates of blood from several donors. Method: immunoSEQ multiplex PCR; TCRdb's copy keeps in-frame clones and lacks some. The sample shows some 60,000 clones, 91% of them seen only once. The sample was PBMCs. The source is a human donor in good health. Some clones in this sample may be carry-over from other donors' samples.

This clone was observed once. V usage is TRBV30 and J usage is TRBJ1-3; 9 positions agree with TRBD1. This CDR3 is 16 amino acids long. CDR1 is GTSNPN and CDR2 is SVGIG in the germline V gene (reference sequence). The junction had 14 bases not matched to a gene; V was cut back by 7 bases and J by 4 bases. The CDR3 is CASVGFLQGAGNTIYF. Written as DNA, the CDR3 is TGTGCCTCCGTAGGTTTTCTACAGGGGGCCGGAAACACCATATATTTT.

DNA for the CDR3: TGTGCCAGCAGCGTCGATGAGGGGGCTGAAGCTTTCTTT. Protein product: CASSVDEGAEAFF. The genes are TRBV9 and TRBJ1-1; possibly TRBD1 for D (6 bases). In germline, CDR1 is SGDLS, CDR2 YYNGEE. The ends were cut back, 2 bases at V and 6 bases at J, with 11 bases in the middle. The CDR3 sequence is 13 residues long.

The V and J genes are TRBV2 and TRBJ1-4, with 7 bases aligning to TRBD1. Germline CDR1 is SNHLY and CDR2 is FYNNEI. The trim removed 6 bases at V and 7 bases at J, leaving 11 bases unmatched. The CDR3 runs 15 residues. The CDR3 loop reads CASSFRQGWGEKLFF. CDR3 coding DNA: TGTGCCAGCAGCTTCAGACAGGGATGGGGTGAAAAACTGTTTTTT. Complete variable domain (other parts from reference TRBV2 and TRBJ1-4): EPEVTQTPSHQVTQMGQEVILRCVPISNHLYFYWYRQILGQKVEFLVSFYNNEISEKSEIFDDQFSVERPDGSNFTLKIRSTKLEDSAMYFCASSFRQGWGEKLFFGSGTQLSVL.

The chain is built from TRBV4-1 and TRBJ2-1; TRBD2 agrees at 7 bases. The J segment lost 8 bases and the V segment lost 1 base, leaving 11 bases of the junction unmatched. Germline V gene lookup returns CDR1 MGHRA and CDR2 YSYEKL. The CDR3 spans 16 residues. CDR3 in DNA: TGCGCCAGCAGCCAAGGGACTAGGTGGATATTTGATGAGCAGTTCTTC. Protein product: CASSQGTRWIFDEQFF.

This rearrangement joins TRBV7-9 to TRBJ2-1, with 9 bases identical to TRBD1. The germline V gene has CDR1 SEHNR and CDR2 FQNEAQ (reference sequence). The CDR3 has 16 residues. Trimming cost V 2 bases and J 3 bases; bases outside gene matches: 5. In DNA, the CDR3 is TGTGCCAGCAGCTTAAAAACAGGGGGCCTCTACAATGAGCAGTTCTTC. Its protein is CASSLKTGGLYNEQFF.

The chain is built from TRBV2 and TRBJ2-5, with a possible D match to TRBD2 (6 bases). The V end lost 7 bases, the J end lost 5 bases, and 20 bases lay between the germline ends. CDR3 length: 15 amino acids. Germline CDR1 SNHLY, CDR2 FYNNEI. The DNA of the CDR3 is TGTGCCAGCAACACTCGGGGGAAGGAGGGTGAGACCCAGTACTTC. Its protein is CASNTRGKEGETQYF.

The CDR3 bases are TGTGCCATCAGGGGCCCGGGGCAAGAGACCCAGTACTTC. Its protein is CAIRGPGQETQYF. This chain uses TRBV10-3 with TRBJ2-5; D may be TRBD2 (5 bases). In germline, CDR1 is ENHRY, CDR2 SYGVKD. There are 13 residues in the CDR3. Trimming stripped 6 bases from V and 2 bases from J, with 10 bases between.

J is TRBJ2-2 and V is TRBV6-1; D perhaps matches TRBD2 (5 bases). Per the germline V gene, CDR1 is MNHNS and CDR2 is SASEGT. The CDR3 consists of 14 residues. V was cut by 2 bases and J by 5 bases, with 9 bases left in between. In nucleotides, the CDR3 is TGTGCCAGCAGTGAACCGGGGTCGACCGGGGAGCTGTTTTTT. Translated: CASSEPGSTGELFF.

The chain joins TRBV4-3 to TRBJ1-5, with D uncertain. V shed 0 bases and J shed 4 bases, with 4 bases lying between them. Germline V CDR1 and CDR2: LGHNA, YSLEER. CDR3 size: 13 residues. The DNA of the CDR3 is TGCGCCAGCAGCCAAGACGGGAATCAGCCCCAGCATTTT. Encoded protein: CASSQDGNQPQHF.

This clone appeared once. CDR3 nucleotide sequence: TGCGCCAGCAGCCAAGTGTCTCGGGGGGGCGGGTCAGATACGCAGTATTTT. Translating gives CASSQVSRGGGSDTQYF. The V call is TRBV4-1, the J call TRBJ2-3; TRBD2 agrees at 8 bases. CDR3 size: 17 residues. Trimming took 1 base from V and 4 from J; bases not matched to a gene: 10. Germline values: CDR1 MGHRA, CDR2 YSYEKL.

The chain has TRBV5-4 and TRBJ1-4; TRBD1 agrees at 7 bases. The CDR3 contains 14 residues. The V gene's germline CDR1 is SGHNT and CDR2 YYREEE (reference sequence). V lost 4 bases, J lost 8 bases, and 8 bases stayed unmatched. CDR3 nucleotide sequence: TGTGCCAGCAGCATACAGGGGTCGGGCGAAAAACTGTTTTTT. Its translation: CASSIQGSGEKLFF.

This clone was seen more than once but under ten times. This chain connects TRBV19 to TRBJ2-3; 7 bases are a match to TRBD2. With 8 bases clipped from V and 3 bases from J, the junction kept 14 bases outside the gene matches. Looked up from germline, CDR1 is LNHDA and CDR2 is SQIVND (reference sequence). CDR3 length: 16 amino acids. The CDR3 loop reads CASSMNGLEKTDTQYF. Written as DNA, the CDR3 is TGTGCCAGTTCTATGAACGGACTAGAGAAAACAGATACGCAGTATTTT.

The chain links TRBV2 to TRBJ2-1, with 11 bases matching TRBD1. Germline trimming cut 5 bases from V and 6 bases from J; bases unmatched to any gene: 6. This CDR3 contains 15 residues. Germline V CDR1 and CDR2: SNHLY, FYNNEI. CDR3 bases: TGTGCCAGCAGTTGGACAGGGGGCAAGGGCAATGAGCAGTTCTTC. The encoded protein is CASSWTGGKGNEQFF.

This clone was seen once. The J gene is TRBJ2-3, the V gene TRBV7-2; D unclear. This CDR3 region has 16 residues. V was clipped by 5 bases and J by 0 bases, with 15 bases between them. The germline gives CDR1 SGHTA, CDR2 FQGNSA. DNA for the CDR3: TGTGCCAGCAGCCCCAGTAACGATCCTAGCACAGATACGCAGTATTTT. This translates into CASSPSNDPSTDTQYF.

The chain is built from TRBV6-5 and TRBJ1-2; D is uncertain. The V gene lost 6 bases and the J gene lost 7 bases, with 21 bases spanning the gap. This CDR3 contains 15 residues. Germline V gene lookup returns CDR1 MNHEY and CDR2 SVGAGI. The CDR3 coding sequence is TGTGCCAGCAGCCCAAACGGAGGCCCCCTTGGTGGCTACACCTTC. Translating it yields CASSPNGGPLGGYTF.

This clone is a singleton in its sample. The V gene is TRBV6-6, the J gene TRBJ1-1; TRBD1 might be the D (6 bases). V was cut by 2 bases and J by 7 bases, with 14 bases left in between. The CDR3 has 14 residues. Looked up from germline, CDR1 is MNHNY and CDR2 is SVGAGI (reference sequence). CDR3 protein: CASSYGQHQGEAFF. Here the CDR3 DNA reads TGTGCCAGCAGTTACGGACAGCATCAGGGTGAAGCTTTCTTT.

For the CDR3, the DNA is TGTGCCAGCAGCGTAGGATGGCAGGGCCACACCGGGGAGCTGTTTTTT. Its translation: CASSVGWQGHTGELFF. This sequence joins TRBV9 and TRBJ2-2; D may be TRBD1 (5 bases). V lost 0 bases to trimming and J lost 3 bases, with 12 bases between them. The CDR3 is made up of 16 amino acids. Germline V gives CDR1 SGDLS, CDR2 YYNGEE.

The chain uses TRBV11-2 and TRBJ1-6; D is perhaps TRBD1 (6 bases). V was pared by 5 bases and J by 11 bases, with 13 bases between. The germline CDR1 and CDR2 sequences are SGHAT and FQNNGV. CDR3 length: 13 amino acids. CDR3 sequence (DNA): TGTGCCAGCAGCCCAGGACAGCTTGCACCCCTCCACTTT. The encoded protein is CASSPGQLAPLHF.

The chain has TRBV7-2 and TRBJ2-5; 15 nucleotides align to TRBD2. V dropped 6 bases and J dropped 7; count of bases not matched to a gene: 9. The CDR3 is 16 amino acids. Germline V gene data show CDR1 as SGHTA and CDR2 as FQGNSA. CDR3 coding DNA: TGTGCCAGCAGAGGACTAGCGGGGGGGCCAGGGGGGACCCAGTACTTC. Protein: CASRGLAGGPGGTQYF.

V gene TRBV30 combines with J gene TRBJ2-7, with D possibly TRBD2 on 6 matching bases. CDR3 length: 13 residues. Trimming stripped 1 base from V and 5 bases from J, with 12 bases between. Germline-derived CDR1 and CDR2 are GTSNPN and SVGIG (reference sequence). The CDR3 is CAWSGGEINEQYF. The CDR3 nucleotides read TGTGCCTGGAGTGGGGGGGAAATCAACGAGCAGTACTTC.